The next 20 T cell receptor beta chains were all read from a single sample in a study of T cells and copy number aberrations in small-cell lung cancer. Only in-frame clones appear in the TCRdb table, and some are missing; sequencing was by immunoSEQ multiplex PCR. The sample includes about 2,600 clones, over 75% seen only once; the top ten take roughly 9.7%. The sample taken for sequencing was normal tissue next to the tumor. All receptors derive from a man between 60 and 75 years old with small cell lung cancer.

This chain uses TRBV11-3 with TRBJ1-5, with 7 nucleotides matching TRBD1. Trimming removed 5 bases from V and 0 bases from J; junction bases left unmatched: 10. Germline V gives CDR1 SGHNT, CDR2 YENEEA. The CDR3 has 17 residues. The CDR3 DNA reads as TGTGCCAGCAGCCCCCCCCCGACAGGGATTAGCAATCAGCCCCAGCATTTT. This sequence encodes CASSPPPTGISNQPQHF. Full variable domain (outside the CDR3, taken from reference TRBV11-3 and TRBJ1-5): EAGVVQSPRYKIIEKKQPVAFWCNPISGHNTLYWYLQNLGQGPELLIRYENEEAVDDSQLPKDRFSAERLKGVDSTLKIQPAELGDSAVYLCASSPPPTGISNQPQHFGDGTRLSIL.

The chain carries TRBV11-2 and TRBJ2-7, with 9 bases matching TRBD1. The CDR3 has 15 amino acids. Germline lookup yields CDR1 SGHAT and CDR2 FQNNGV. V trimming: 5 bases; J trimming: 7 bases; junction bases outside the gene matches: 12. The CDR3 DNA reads TGTGCCAGCAGCCCCCGCGAAGGGACAGGGTGGGAGCAGTACTTC. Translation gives CASSPREGTGWEQYF. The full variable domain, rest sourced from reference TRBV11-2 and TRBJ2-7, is EAGVAQSPRYKIIEKRQSVAFWCNPISGHATLYWYQQILGQGPKLLIQFQNNGVVDDSQLPKDRFSAERLKGVDSTLKIQPAKLEDSAVYLCASSPREGTGWEQYFGPGTRLTVT.

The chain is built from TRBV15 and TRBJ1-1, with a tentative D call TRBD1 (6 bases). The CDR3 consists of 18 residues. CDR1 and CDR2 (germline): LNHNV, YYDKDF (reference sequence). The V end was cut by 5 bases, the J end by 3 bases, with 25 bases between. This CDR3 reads CATSVRGPGGAGDTEAFF. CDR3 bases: TGTGCCACCAGCGTCCGGGGACCGGGGGGCGCCGGGGACACTGAAGCTTTCTTT.

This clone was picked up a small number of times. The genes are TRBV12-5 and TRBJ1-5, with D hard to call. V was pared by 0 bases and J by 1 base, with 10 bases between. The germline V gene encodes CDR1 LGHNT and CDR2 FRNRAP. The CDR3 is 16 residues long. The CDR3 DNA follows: TGTGCTAGTGGTTTGGTAGTGTCAGCCAGCAATCAGCCCCAGCATTTT. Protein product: CASGLVVSASNQPQHF.

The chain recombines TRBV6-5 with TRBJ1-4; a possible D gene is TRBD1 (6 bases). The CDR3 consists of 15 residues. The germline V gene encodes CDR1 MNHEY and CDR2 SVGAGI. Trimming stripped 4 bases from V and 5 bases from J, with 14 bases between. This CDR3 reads CASSFTTGTNEKLFF. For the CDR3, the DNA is TGTGCCAGCAGTTTCACGACAGGAACAAATGAAAAACTGTTTTTT.

CDR3 residues: CASSPQGGNEKLFF. Written as DNA, the CDR3 is TGTGCCAGCAGCCCTCAGGGGGGTAATGAAAAACTGTTTTTT. This chain joins TRBV11-2 and TRBJ1-4; TRBD1 agrees at 7 bases. V dropped 5 bases and J dropped 4; count of bases not matched to a gene: 4. The germline V gene encodes CDR1 SGHAT and CDR2 FQNNGV. The CDR3 extends over 14 amino acids. Variable domain in full (rest from reference TRBV11-2 and TRBJ1-4): EAGVAQSPRYKIIEKRQSVAFWCNPISGHATLYWYQQILGQGPKLLIQFQNNGVVDDSQLPKDRFSAERLKGVDSTLKIQPAKLEDSAVYLCASSPQGGNEKLFFGSGTQLSVL.

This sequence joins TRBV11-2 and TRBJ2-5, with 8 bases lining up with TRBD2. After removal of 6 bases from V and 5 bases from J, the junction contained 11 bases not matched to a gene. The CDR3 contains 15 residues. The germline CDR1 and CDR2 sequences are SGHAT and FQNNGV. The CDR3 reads CASSSGGASGETQYF. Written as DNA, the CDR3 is TGTGCCAGCAGTTCCGGGGGGGCCTCGGGGGAGACCCAGTACTTC.

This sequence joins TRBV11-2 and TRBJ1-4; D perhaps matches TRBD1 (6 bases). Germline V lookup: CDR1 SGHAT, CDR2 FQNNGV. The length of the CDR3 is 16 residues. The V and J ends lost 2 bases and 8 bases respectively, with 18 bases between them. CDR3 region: CASSLRGHPGGEKLFF. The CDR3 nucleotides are TGTGCCAGCAGCTTAAGGGGACACCCGGGAGGGGAAAAACTGTTTTTT.

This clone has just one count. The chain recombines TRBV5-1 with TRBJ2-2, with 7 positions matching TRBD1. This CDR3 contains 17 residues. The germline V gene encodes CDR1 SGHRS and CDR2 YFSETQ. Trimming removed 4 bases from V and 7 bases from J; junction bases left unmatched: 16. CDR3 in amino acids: CASSLNPRGIEDGELFF. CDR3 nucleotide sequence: TGCGCCAGCAGCCTGAACCCCAGGGGGATAGAGGACGGGGAGCTGTTTTTT.

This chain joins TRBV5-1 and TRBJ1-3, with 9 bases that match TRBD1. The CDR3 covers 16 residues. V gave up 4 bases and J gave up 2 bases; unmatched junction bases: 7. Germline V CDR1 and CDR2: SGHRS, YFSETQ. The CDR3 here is CASSSGQGMTGNTIYF. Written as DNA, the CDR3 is TGCGCCAGCAGCAGCGGACAGGGGATGACTGGAAACACCATATATTTT.

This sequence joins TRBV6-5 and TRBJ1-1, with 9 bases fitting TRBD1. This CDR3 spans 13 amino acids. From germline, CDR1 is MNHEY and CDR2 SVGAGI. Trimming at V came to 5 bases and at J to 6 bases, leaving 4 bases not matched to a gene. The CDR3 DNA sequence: TGTGCCAGCAGTACGACAGGGGGTGCTGAAGCTTTCTTT. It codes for CASSTTGGAEAFF.

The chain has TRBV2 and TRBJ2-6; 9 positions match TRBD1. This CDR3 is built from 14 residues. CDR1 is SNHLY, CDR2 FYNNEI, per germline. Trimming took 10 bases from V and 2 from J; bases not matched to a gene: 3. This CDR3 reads CANDRGAGANVLTF. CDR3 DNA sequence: TGTGCCAACGACAGGGGGGCTGGGGCCAACGTCCTGACTTTC.

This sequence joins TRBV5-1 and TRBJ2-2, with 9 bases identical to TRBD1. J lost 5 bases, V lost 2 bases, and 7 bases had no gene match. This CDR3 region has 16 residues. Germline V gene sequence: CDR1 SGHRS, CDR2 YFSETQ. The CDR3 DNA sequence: TGCGCCAGCAGCTTCCCCGGGACAGGGTCTACCGGGGAGCTGTTTTTT. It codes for CASSFPGTGSTGELFF. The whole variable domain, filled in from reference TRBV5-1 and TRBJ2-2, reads KAGVTQTPRYLIKTRGQQVTLSCSPISGHRSVSWYQQTPGQGLQFLFEYFSETQRNKGNFPGRFSGRQFSNSRSEMNVSTLELGDSALYLCASSFPGTGSTGELFFGEGSRLTVL.

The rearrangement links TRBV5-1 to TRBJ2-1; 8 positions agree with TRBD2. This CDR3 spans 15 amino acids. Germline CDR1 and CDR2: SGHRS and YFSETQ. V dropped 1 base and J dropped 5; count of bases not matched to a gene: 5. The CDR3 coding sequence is TGCGCCAGCAGCTTGCTTAGCGGGACGAACAATGAGCAGTTCTTC. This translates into CASSLLSGTNNEQFF.

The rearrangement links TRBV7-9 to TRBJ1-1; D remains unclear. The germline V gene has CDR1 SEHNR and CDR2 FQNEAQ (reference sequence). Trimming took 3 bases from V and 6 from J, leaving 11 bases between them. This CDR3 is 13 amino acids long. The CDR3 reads CASSLGWRSEAFF. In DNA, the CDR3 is TGTGCCAGCAGCTTGGGGTGGAGATCTGAAGCTTTCTTT.

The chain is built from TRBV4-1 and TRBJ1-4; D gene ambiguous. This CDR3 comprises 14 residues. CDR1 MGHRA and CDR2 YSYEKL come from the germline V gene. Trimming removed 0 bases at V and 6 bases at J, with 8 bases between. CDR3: CASSQESLDEKLFF. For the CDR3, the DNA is TGCGCCAGCAGCCAAGAAAGTTTAGATGAAAAACTGTTTTTT.

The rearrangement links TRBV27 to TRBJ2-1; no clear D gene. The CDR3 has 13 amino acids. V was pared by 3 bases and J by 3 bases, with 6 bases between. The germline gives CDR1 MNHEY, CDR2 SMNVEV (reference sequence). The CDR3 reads CASSFTNYNEQFF. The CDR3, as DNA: TGTGCCAGCAGTTTTACAAACTACAATGAGCAGTTCTTC.

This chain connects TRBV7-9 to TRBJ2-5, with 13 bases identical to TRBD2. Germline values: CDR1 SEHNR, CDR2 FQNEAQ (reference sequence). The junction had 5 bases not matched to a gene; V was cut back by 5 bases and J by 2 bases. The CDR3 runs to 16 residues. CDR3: CASSLTGLAGQETQYF. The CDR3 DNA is TGTGCCAGCAGCCTTACGGGACTAGCGGGACAAGAGACCCAGTACTTC.

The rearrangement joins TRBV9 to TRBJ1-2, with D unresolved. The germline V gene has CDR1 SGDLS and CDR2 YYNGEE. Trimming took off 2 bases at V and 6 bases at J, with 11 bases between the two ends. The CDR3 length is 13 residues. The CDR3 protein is CASSVGWAHGYTF. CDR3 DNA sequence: TGTGCCAGCAGCGTGGGTTGGGCCCATGGCTACACCTTC.

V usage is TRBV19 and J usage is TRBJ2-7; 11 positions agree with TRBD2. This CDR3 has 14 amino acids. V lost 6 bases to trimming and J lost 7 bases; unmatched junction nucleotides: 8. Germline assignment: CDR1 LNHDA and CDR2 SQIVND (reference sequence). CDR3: CASRGTSGSGEQYF. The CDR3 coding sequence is TGTGCCAGTAGGGGGACTAGCGGAAGCGGGGAGCAGTACTTC. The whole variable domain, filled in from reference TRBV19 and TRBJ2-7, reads DGGITQSPKYLFRKEGQNVTLSCEQNLNHDAMYWYRQDPGQGLRLIYYSQIVNDFQKGDIAEGYSVSREKKESFPLTVTSAQKNPTAFYLCASRGTSGSGEQYFGPGTRLTVT.